The sequence of this TCR beta chain was determined in a study of control samples from healthy donors and cancer patients. CDR3 size: 13 residues. Trimming pared 2 bases from V and 4 bases from J, leaving 11 bases between. Germline V gene sequence: CDR1 GTSNPN, CDR2 SVGIG (reference sequence). The method was immunoSEQ multiplex PCR; TCRdb's version includes in-frame clones alone and lacks a portion of them. The sample consists of roughly 190,000 clones, approximately 91% of them appearing once. This chain uses TRBV30 with TRBJ1-2, with a possible D match to TRBD1 (6 bases). The sequence came from a man aged 25-40 years in good health. Specimen: blood. CDR3 DNA sequence: TGTGCCTGGAGTCCAGGGGCTGGCTATGGCTACACCTTC. As protein: CAWSPGAGYGYTF. The full variable domain, in which reference TRBV30 and TRBJ1-2 provide the parts outside the CDR3, is SQTIHQWPATLVQPVGSPLSLECTVEGTSNPNLYWYRQAAGRGLQLLFYSVGIGQISSEVPQNLSASRPQDRQFILSSKKLLLSDSGFYLCAWSPGAGYGYTFGSGTRLTVV.